The entry below describes one TCR beta chain. The sample holds many counts of this clonotype. Its cognate antigen has yet to be identified. No clone much larger than this one lies a single base away; base qualities are absent. TCR beta CDR3 regions were amplified from RNA transcripts. The TCR CDR3 was subjected to a first round of RT-PCR using the HTBI primer set and the Qiagen OneStep RT-PCR kit. The libraries were constructed in a second round of multiplex PCR and then size-selected and purified. Paired-end sequencing of the libraries was performed with 100 bp reads on an Illumina HiSeq2000. Processing in the source paper ran as follows. SOAPnuke was used to process the raw data, removing reads that contained adapters or uncalled bases, had a mean Phred below 15, or lacked an exact match to the constant primer or identifier. COPE v1.2.5 was used to merge high-quality paired reads, and clonotypes were defined as unique nucleotide sequences. MiTCR v1.1 was used to align clonotypes to the IMGT TRBV, TRBD and TRBJ reference segments. The analysis was restricted to V-J combinations with a frequency above 0.0001, which together covered about 99% of the repertoires. The TCS score was defined as F50 (clonal expansion) divided by E x V (chaos), with BLOSUM62-based TCRdist calculated between CDR3 peptides within each V-J. Welch's t-statistics and random forest reduced 500 to 650 V-J features to roughly 13, which were used in a naive Bayes classifier (R e1071). TCRdb cleaned the public reads at Q25 with fastp, built clones with MiXCR and kept in-frame beta chains. A single entry per CDR3 protein holds the most common genes and DNA from its merged rows. What appears here as the V and J calls and clone size reflects TCRdb's work, not the paper's. The sample yields 250,000 or so distinct CDR3 sequences; roughly 15% were counted once. Around 30% of the sample is in the top ten clones.

The record originates from a study of T cells in Graves' hyperthyroidism and ophthalmopathy (dated by TCRdb to about 2019). Regarding the study in general: Peripheral blood samples were taken at initial diagnosis, before any treatment was given. To identify distinguishing TCR V-J signatures, a discovery cohort of 100 patients was used, comprising 40 to 45 with Graves' ophthalmopathy and approximately 58 with stable Graves' hyperthyroidism. An independent validation cohort of under 20 hyperthyroidism patients and approximately 16 patients who later progressed to ophthalmopathy tested prospective prediction of ophthalmopathy. The 95 to 100 discovery patients were randomly divided into training and test sets at a 7:3 ratio. In addition, the study compared T-cell repertoires in thyroid tissue and in blood from roughly six Graves' hyperthyroidism patients. Once sampling was done, hyperthyroidism patients were given methimazole at a starting dose of 30 mg daily, whereas ophthalmopathy patients were given high-dose intravenous methylprednisolone. TCR Vbeta CDR3 sequencing of 120 to 150 peripheral blood samples (fewer than 45 ophthalmopathy, roughly 74 hyperthyroidism and approximately 17 progressor patients) is reported in the paper.

What the authors observed across the whole study: A model built on a 13 V-J signature distinguished ophthalmopathy from stable hyperthyroidism, reaching about 88% sensitivity and about 81% specificity in cross-validation and 80%/75% in testing. In validation, progression to ophthalmopathy was predicted by the model with more than 65% sensitivity and 72% to 85% specificity, a median of about 6.8 months before onset. Most expanded thyroid clonotypes (frequency above 0.001) were also detected in blood, suggesting blood repertoires may reflect thyroid immune responses. No statistical method was used to set the sample size in advance, and investigators knew the group allocation.

Hyperthyroidism patients were newly diagnosed, had a disease duration of under 2 months, and were aged 18 to 65 years. Patients with uncontrolled infections, other autoimmune diseases, pregnancy or lactation were excluded. Clinical symptoms, serum thyroxine and TRAb, thyroid ultrasound, and orbital computed tomography formed the basis for the diagnoses. Blood from progressor patients was drawn when they were first diagnosed with hyperthyroidism, before any ophthalmopathy symptoms appeared. Ficoll-Paque density gradient centrifugation was used to isolate PBMCs from around 9.1 ml of fresh peripheral blood. Progressor patients were defined as those initially diagnosed with Graves' hyperthyroidism in whom ophthalmopathy developed during follow-up. Trizol reagent was used to extract total RNA, and RNA quality was then checked on an Agilent 2100 Bioanalyzer. Based on the germline V gene, the CDR1 and CDR2 sequences are SGHNT and YENEEA. V is shortened by 4 bases, J by 6 bases, and the region joining them spans 7 bases. Including the terminal cysteine and phenylalanine, the CDR3 comprises 12 residues. Only CDR3 DNA remains: 36 bases, in frame from the first base.

The V gene is TRBV11-3 and the J gene is TRBJ2-1, with no reliable assignment of the D segment. Sequencing used blood. This receptor was identified in a woman in her 50s with Graves' hyperthyroidism that later progressed to Graves' ophthalmopathy. The DNA sequence is given as TGTGCCAGCAGCTCTGATTCCAATGAGCAGTTCTTC. Translated, it gives CASSSDSNEQFF. With the portions outside the CDR3 filled from the reference TRBV11-3 and TRBJ2-1 genes, the complete variable region becomes EAGVVQSPRYKIIEKKQPVAFWCNPISGHNTLYWYLQNLGQGPELLIRYENEEAVDDSQLPKDRFSAERLKGVDSTLKIQPAELGDSAVYLCASSSDSNEQFFGPGTRLTVL.